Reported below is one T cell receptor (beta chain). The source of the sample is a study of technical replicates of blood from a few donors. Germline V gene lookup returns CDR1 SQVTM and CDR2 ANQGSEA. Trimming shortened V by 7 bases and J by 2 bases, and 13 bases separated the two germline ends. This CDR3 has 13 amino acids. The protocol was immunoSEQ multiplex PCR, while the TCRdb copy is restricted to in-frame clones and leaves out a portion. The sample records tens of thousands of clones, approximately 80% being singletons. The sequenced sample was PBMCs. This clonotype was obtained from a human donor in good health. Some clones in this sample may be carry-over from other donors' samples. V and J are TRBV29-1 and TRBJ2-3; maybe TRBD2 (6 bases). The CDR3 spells CSGLAPHTDTQYF. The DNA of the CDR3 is TGCAGCGGGCTAGCGCCGCACACAGATACGCAGTATTTT.